These T cell receptor beta chains were read from a single sample in a study of technical replicates of blood from several donors. Assay: immunoSEQ multiplex PCR; the TCRdb copy retains only in-frame clones and omits some. The sample gives 75,000 to 90,000 clones, around 96% of which show up once; roughly 0.35% is in the top ten. Sequenced sample: T cells isolated from PBMCs. These receptors all come from a human donor in good health. CDR3s include the opening cysteine and the closing phenylalanine or tryptophan. The order of the fields is J gene, clone size, V gene, D gene, CDR3 protein, CDR3 DNA. D genes are given only for firm matches. Clone size is stated in some rows and not others, as once, few, many or a class when expanded.

J: TRBJ1-2; size: -; V: TRBV6-5; D: -; CDR3: CASSYQPTGNYGYTF; DNA: TGTGCCAGCAGTTACCAACCTACAGGGAACTATGGCTACACCTTC
J: TRBJ2-7; size: -; V: TRBV29-1; D: -; CDR3: CSVEEHDDSRQQYF; DNA: TGCAGCGTTGAAGAACACGACGACAGCCGACAGCAGTACTTC
J: TRBJ2-7; size: -; V: TRBV7-8; D: -; CDR3: CASSRGLEGYEQYF; DNA: TGTGCCAGCAGCAGGGGACTGGAGGGCTACGAGCAGTACTTC
J: TRBJ2-1; size: -; V: TRBV4-2; D: TRBD2; CDR3: CASSQDRRETYNEQFF; DNA: TGTGCCAGCAGCCAAGATCGGCGGGAGACCTACAATGAGCAGTTCTTC
J: TRBJ1-2; size: -; V: TRBV19; D: -; CDR3: CASSTEAAYGYTF; DNA: TGTGCCAGTAGTACAGAGGCGGCCTATGGCTACACCTTC
J: TRBJ1-5; size: -; V: TRBV14; D: -; CDR3: CASSLEGRQPQHF; DNA: TGTGCCAGCAGCCTGGAGGGTAGACAGCCCCAGCATTTT
J: TRBJ1-5; size: -; V: TRBV11-3; D: TRBD1; CDR3: CASRGQGLEQPQHF; DNA: TGTGCCAGCAGGGGACAGGGGCTGGAACAGCCCCAGCATTTT
J: TRBJ1-1; size: -; V: TRBV19; D: -; CDR3: CASSIGGGTEAFF; DNA: TGTGCCAGTAGTATCGGTGGTGGCACTGAAGCTTTCTTT
J: TRBJ1-4; size: -; V: TRBV19; D: -; CDR3: CASSEQGNNEKLFF; DNA: TGTGCCAGTAGTGAACAGGGCAATAATGAAAAACTGTTTTTT
J: TRBJ2-3; size: -; V: TRBV2; D: TRBD1; CDR3: CASQDRASARDTQYF; DNA: TGTGCCAGCCAAGACAGGGCCTCAGCTCGAGATACGCAGTATTTT
J: TRBJ2-3; size: -; V: TRBV9; D: -; CDR3: CASSLRTTTDTQYF; DNA: TGTGCCAGCAGCCTCCGGACTACAACAGATACGCAGTATTTT
J: TRBJ1-2; size: -; V: TRBV28; D: -; CDR3: CASSLGAGGLHGYTF; DNA: TGTGCCAGCAGTTTAGGGGCCGGGGGTTTGCATGGCTACACCTTC
J: TRBJ1-3; size: -; V: TRBV7-6; D: -; CDR3: CASSLSSSSSGNTIYF; DNA: TGTGCCAGCAGCTTATCGAGTTCCTCCTCTGGAAACACCATATATTTT
J: TRBJ1-1; size: -; V: TRBV30; D: -; CDR3: CAWTPPSTGNTEAFF; DNA: TGTGCCTGGACCCCACCCTCCACCGGGAACACTGAAGCTTTCTTT
J: TRBJ1-1; size: -; V: TRBV27; D: -; CDR3: CASSASIRNTEAFF; DNA: TGTGCCAGCAGTGCATCTATCCGGAACACTGAAGCTTTCTTT
J: TRBJ2-5; size: -; V: TRBV11-3; D: -; CDR3: CASSLDAGVETQYF; DNA: TGTGCCAGCAGCTTAGACGCAGGGGTAGAGACCCAGTACTTC
J: TRBJ1-1; size: -; V: TRBV21-1; D: -; CDR3: CASSKAGEGQGAFLVNTEAFF; DNA: TGTGCCAGCAGCAAAGCCGGCGAAGGACAGGGGGCTTTCTTGGTGAACACTGAAGCTTTCTTT
J: TRBJ2-7; size: -; V: TRBV7-8; D: TRBD2; CDR3: CASSLYESSGRAREQYF; DNA: TGTGCCAGCAGCTTATACGAGTCTAGCGGGAGGGCCCGAGAGCAGTACTTC
J: TRBJ1-1; size: -; V: TRBV4-3; D: -; CDR3: CASSRGTEAFF; DNA: TGCGCCAGCAGTAGGGGAACTGAAGCTTTCTTT
J: TRBJ1-1; size: -; V: TRBV6-5; D: TRBD1; CDR3: CASLRGLWAFF; DNA: TGTGCCAGCCTAAGGGGGCTATGGGCTTTCTTT
J: TRBJ2-3; size: -; V: TRBV9; D: TRBD2; CDR3: CASSSWGGSTDTQYF; DNA: TGTGCCAGCAGCTCTTGGGGGGGGAGCACAGATACGCAGTATTTT
J: TRBJ1-2; size: -; V: TRBV6-1; D: TRBD1; CDR3: CASSVGQGEFYGYTF; DNA: TGTGCCAGCAGTGTCGGACAGGGGGAGTTCTATGGCTACACCTTC
J: TRBJ1-5; size: -; V: TRBV6-5; D: TRBD1; CDR3: CASRTGDYQPQHF; DNA: TGTGCCAGCAGAACAGGGGATTACCAGCCCCAGCATTTT
J: TRBJ1-2; size: -; V: TRBV29-1; D: TRBD1; CDR3: CSASLTGVNGYTF; DNA: TGCAGCGCCTCCTTGACAGGGGTTAATGGCTACACCTTC
J: TRBJ1-1; size: once; V: TRBV30; D: -; CDR3: CAWTLGLNTEAFF; DNA: TGTGCCTGGACGTTAGGACTAAACACTGAAGCTTTCTTT
J: TRBJ2-7; size: -; V: TRBV18; D: -; CDR3: CASSHPESSYEQYF; DNA: TGTGCCAGCTCACACCCTGAGAGCTCCTACGAGCAGTACTTC
J: TRBJ1-1; size: -; V: TRBV6-1; D: -; CDR3: CASSLTWSEAFF; DNA: TGTGCCAGCAGCCTTACTTGGTCTGAAGCTTTCTTT